This TCR beta chain was found in a study of T cell responses to AZD1222 COVID-19 vaccine. General observations from the study: Compared with day 0, the breadth and depth of the Spike-specific TCR repertoire rose significantly after two doses of AZD1222. The CD4 TCRs associated with vaccination extended across spike and predominated at 160-218 and 743-854. It should be noted that donors were predominantly white British and more often female, and clonal diversity was possibly underestimated.

With regard to this clone: Its matching antigen is unknown.

V was pared by 3 bases and J by 3 bases, with 6 bases between. This CDR3 is 13 amino acids long. Produced via immunoSEQ multiplex PCR; TCRdb's table is partial and in-frame only. The table lists approximately 74,000 clones, 87% of them singletons. The chain joins TRBV12-3 or TRBV12-4 to TRBJ2-4; D gene unclear. The sequence derives from an adult who received the AZD1222 COVID-19 vaccine. Sequencing was performed on peripheral blood, taken 28 days after the second AZD1222 dose. The CDR3, as DNA: TGTGCCAGCAGTTTTGCTGGCAAAAACATTCAGTACTTC. Translation gives CASSFAGKNIQYF.